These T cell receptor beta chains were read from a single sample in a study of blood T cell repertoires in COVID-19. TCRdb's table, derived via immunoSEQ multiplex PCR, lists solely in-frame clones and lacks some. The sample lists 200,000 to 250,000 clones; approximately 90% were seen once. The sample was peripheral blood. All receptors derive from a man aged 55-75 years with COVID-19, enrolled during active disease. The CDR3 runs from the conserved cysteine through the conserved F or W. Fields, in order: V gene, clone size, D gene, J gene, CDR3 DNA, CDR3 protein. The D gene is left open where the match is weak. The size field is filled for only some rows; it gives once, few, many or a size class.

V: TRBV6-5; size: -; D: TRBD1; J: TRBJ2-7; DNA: TGTGCCAGCAGTTATCCGGGACAGGGGTCTGACGAGCAGTACTTC; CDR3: CASSYPGQGSDEQYF
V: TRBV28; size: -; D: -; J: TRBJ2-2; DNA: TGTGCCAGCAGGGGGTGGGACATGAACACCGGGGAGCTGTTTTTT; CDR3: CASRGWDMNTGELFF
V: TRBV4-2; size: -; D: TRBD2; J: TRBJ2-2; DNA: TGTGCCAGCAGCCAAAAAGCCGGGACTAGCGCCCAGGGGGGCACCGGGGAGCTGTTTTTT; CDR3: CASSQKAGTSAQGGTGELFF
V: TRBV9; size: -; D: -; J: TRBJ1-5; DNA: TGTGCCAGCAGCGTAGGAGGGCCCGATCAGCCCCAGCATTTT; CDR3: CASSVGGPDQPQHF
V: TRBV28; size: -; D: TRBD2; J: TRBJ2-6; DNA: TGTGCCAGCACTATAAGGGAGGGTAGCTCTGGGGCCAACGTCCTGACTTTC; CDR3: CASTIREGSSGANVLTF
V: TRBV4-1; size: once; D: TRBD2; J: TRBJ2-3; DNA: TGCGCCAGCAGAAGAAGCGGGGGGCCAGATACGCAGTATTTT; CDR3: CASRRSGGPDTQYF
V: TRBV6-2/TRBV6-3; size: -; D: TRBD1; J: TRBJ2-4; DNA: TGTGCCAGCAGTAGACACCGGGACAGGGTTTCCAAAAACATTCAGTACTTC; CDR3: CASSRHRDRVSKNIQYF
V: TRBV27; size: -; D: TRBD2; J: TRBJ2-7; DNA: TGTGCCAGCAGTTTGCGGGAGGAAGGTTACGAGCAGTACTTC; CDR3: CASSLREEGYEQYF
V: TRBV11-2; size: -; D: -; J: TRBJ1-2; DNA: TGTGCCAGCAGCTCCGGCAGGGGACTACCTAACTATGGCTACACCTTC; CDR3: CASSSGRGLPNYGYTF
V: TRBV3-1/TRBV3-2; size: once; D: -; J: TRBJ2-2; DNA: TGTGCCAGCAGCCAAGCATGGGAGCTGTTTTTT; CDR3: CASSQAWELFF
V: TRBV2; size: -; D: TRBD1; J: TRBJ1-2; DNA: TGTGCCAGCCGACAGGGAGCCACTAACTATGGCTACACCTTC; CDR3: CASRQGATNYGYTF
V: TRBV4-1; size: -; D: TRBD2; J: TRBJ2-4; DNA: TGCGCCAGCAGCCCGTTAGCGGGAGTGGCCAAAAACATTCAGTACTTC; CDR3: CASSPLAGVAKNIQYF
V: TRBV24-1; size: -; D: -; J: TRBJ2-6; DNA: TGTGCCACCAGTGCAGGTGGGGCCAACGTCCTGACTTTC; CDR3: CATSAGGANVLTF
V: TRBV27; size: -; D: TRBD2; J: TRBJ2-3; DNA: TGTGCCAGCTGGCCGGGGGGGGCAGGCACAGATACGCAGTATTTT; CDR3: CASWPGGAGTDTQYF
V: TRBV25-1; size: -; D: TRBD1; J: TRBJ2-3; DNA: TGTGCCAGCAGTGAATGGCAGGACAGGAATACGCAGTATTTT; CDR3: CASSEWQDRNTQYF
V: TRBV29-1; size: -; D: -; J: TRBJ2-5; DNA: TGCAGCGCTGGATCGGCGGGGGAGACCCAGTACTTC; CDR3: CSAGSAGETQYF
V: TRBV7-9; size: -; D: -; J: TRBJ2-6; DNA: TGTGCCAGCAGCTTACAATCTGGGGCCAACGTCCTGACTTTC; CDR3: CASSLQSGANVLTF
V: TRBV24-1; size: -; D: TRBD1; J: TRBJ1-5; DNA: TGTGCCACCAGCGCAGGGGGCGCAGGCAATCAGCCCCAGCATTTT; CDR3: CATSAGGAGNQPQHF
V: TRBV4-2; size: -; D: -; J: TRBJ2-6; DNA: TGTGCCAGCAGCCAAGCACCCTACCCTGGGGCCAACGTCCTGACTTTC; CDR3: CASSQAPYPGANVLTF
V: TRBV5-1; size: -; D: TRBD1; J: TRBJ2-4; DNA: TGCGCCAGCAGCTGGACAGGGGAGAAAAACATTCAGTACTTC; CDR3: CASSWTGEKNIQYF
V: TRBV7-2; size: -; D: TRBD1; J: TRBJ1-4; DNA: TGTGCCAGCAGCTTATGGGGACAGGGTAATGAAAAACTGTTTTTT; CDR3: CASSLWGQGNEKLFF
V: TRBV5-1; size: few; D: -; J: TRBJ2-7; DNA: TGCGCCAGCAGCCCATCGGAGCCCTACGAGCAGTACTTC; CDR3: CASSPSEPYEQYF
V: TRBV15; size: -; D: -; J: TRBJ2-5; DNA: TGTGCCACCAGCAGAGATAAGTTAGCGAGGGAGACCCAGTACTTC; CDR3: CATSRDKLARETQYF
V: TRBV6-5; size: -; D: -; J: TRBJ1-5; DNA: TGTGCCAGCAGTATGTCAGGGGTTAATCAGCCCCAGCATTTT; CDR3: CASSMSGVNQPQHF
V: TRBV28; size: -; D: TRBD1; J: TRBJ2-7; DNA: TGTGCCAGCAGCAGGGGGACCTACGAGCAGTACTTC; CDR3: CASSRGTYEQYF
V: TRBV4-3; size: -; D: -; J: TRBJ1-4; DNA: TGCGCCAGCAGCCATGCAAGGGGGTCTAATGAAAAACTGTTTTTT; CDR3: CASSHARGSNEKLFF
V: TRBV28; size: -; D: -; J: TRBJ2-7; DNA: TGTGCCAGCACCTCCCCCGGTAGCGGCCCCTACGAGCAGTACTTC; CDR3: CASTSPGSGPYEQYF
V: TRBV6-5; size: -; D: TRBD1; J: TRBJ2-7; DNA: TGTGCCAGCAGTCGAAGGACAGGGGGCCTTGACGAGCAGTACTTC; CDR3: CASSRRTGGLDEQYF
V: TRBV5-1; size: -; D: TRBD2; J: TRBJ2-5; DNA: TGCGCCAGCAGCACCTTAGGGCTAGCGGGTAAAGAGACCCAGTACTTC; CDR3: CASSTLGLAGKETQYF
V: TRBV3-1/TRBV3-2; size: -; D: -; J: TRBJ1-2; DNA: TGTGCCAGCAGCCGATCGGACAGCTCCTATGGCTACACCTTC; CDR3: CASSRSDSSYGYTF
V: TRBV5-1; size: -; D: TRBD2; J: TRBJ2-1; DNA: TGCGCCAGCAGCTTGGCCGCTAGCGGGGGGCTACTTTACCAGTTCTTC; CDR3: CASSLAASGGLLYQFF
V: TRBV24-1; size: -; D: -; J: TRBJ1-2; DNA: TGTGCCACCAGTGATTTGCGCGGGGGGCGCTGGGACTATGGCTACACCTTC; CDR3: CATSDLRGGRWDYGYTF
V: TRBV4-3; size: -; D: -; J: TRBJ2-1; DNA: TGCGCCAGCAGCCAAGTGTCTAGCTCCTACAATGAGCAGTTCTTC; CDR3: CASSQVSSSYNEQFF
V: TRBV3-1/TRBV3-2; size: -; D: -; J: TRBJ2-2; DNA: TGTGCCAGCAGCCCACGAGGAGTTGCGGGGGAGCTGTTTTTT; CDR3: CASSPRGVAGELFF
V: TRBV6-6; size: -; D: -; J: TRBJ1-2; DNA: TGTGCCAGCAGCGCCCCCGACAGGCTTAACTATGGCTACACCTTC; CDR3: CASSAPDRLNYGYTF
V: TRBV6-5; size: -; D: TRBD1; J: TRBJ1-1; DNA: TGTGCCAGCAGTAGGTACCGAACAGGGGAAACTGAAGCTTTCTTT; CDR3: CASSRYRTGETEAFF
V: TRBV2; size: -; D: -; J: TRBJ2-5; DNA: -; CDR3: CASTGTRYTMSSSSIDF
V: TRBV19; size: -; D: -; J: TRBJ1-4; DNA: TGTGCCAGTAGTATAGTGACGCGCGGGGACCTTAATGAAAAACTGTTTTTT; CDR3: CASSIVTRGDLNEKLFF
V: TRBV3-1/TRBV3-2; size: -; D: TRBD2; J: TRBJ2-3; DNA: TGTGCCAGCAGCCCCGAGGGACTAGCGGGACTAACTAGCACAGATACGCAGTATTTT; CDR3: CASSPEGLAGLTSTDTQYF
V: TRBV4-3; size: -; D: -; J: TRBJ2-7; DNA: TGCGCCAGCAGCCAAGACAGGGATAGAGAGCAGTACTTC; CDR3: CASSQDRDREQYF
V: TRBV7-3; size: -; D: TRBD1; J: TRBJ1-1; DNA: TGTGCCAGCGGCCTAAACAGGGGAACTGAAGCTTTCTTT; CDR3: CASGLNRGTEAFF
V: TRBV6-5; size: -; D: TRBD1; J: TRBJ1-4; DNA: TGTGCCAGCAGCCGTCCGGGACAGGGGGAAAAACTGTTTTTT; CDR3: CASSRPGQGEKLFF
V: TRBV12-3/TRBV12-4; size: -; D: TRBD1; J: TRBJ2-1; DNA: TGTGCCAGCAGTTTCGGGACAGGGGGCCCGCAGTTCTTC; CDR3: CASSFGTGGPQFF
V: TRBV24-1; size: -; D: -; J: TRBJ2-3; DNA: TGTGCCACCAGTGATTTCTCGGGGAGCGCAGATACGCAGTATTTT; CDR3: CATSDFSGSADTQYF
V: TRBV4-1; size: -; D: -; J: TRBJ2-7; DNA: TGCGCCAGCAGCCAAGATTATGGACAGAGAACCTACGAGCAGTACTTC; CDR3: CASSQDYGQRTYEQYF
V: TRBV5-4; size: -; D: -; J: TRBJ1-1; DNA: TGTGCCAGCAGCCCCGCGGTGAACACTGAAGCTTTCTTT; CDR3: CASSPAVNTEAFF
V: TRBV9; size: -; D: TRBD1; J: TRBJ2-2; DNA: TGTGCCAGCAGCGGTAACAGGGGGCTGGCCACCGGGGAGCTGTTTTTT; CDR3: CASSGNRGLATGELFF
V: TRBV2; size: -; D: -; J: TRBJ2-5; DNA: TGTGCCAGCACCCTACTGGGGCCGAGGGAGACCCAGTACTTC; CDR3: CASTLLGPRETQYF
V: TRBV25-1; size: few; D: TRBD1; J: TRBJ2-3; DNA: TGTGCCAGCAGTGACCCCACAGGGGCAGCAGATACGCAGTATTTT; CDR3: CASSDPTGAADTQYF
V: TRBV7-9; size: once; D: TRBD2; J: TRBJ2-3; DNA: TGTGCCAGCAGCTTAGAGCGGGGGGGGCCGGATACGCAGTATTTT; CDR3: CASSLERGGPDTQYF
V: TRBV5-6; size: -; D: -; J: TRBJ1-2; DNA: TGTGCCAGCAGCTCACTACCAAATGGCTACACCTTC; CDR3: CASSSLPNGYTF
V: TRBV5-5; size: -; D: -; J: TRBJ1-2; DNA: TGTGCCAGCAGCCCCCCAGTATCCTATGGCTACACCTTC; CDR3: CASSPPVSYGYTF
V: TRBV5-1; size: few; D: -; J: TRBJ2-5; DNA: TGCGCCAGCAGCATACTACAGGGAGTACAAGAGACCCAGTACTTC; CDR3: CASSILQGVQETQYF
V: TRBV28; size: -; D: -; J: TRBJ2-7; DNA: TGTGCCAGCAGTTACGGACTACCCGAGCAGTACTTC; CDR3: CASSYGLPEQYF
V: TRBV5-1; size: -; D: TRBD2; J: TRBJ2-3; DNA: TGCGCCAGCAGCCCCCAAGCGGGGAGCACAGATACGCAGTATTTT; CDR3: CASSPQAGSTDTQYF
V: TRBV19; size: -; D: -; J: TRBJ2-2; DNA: TGTGCCAGTAGATCCCCCGGGGGAGCCACCGGGGAGCTGTTTTTT; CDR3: CASRSPGGATGELFF
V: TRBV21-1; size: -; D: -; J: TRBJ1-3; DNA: TGTGCCAGCCCGACGGGAAAGGGAAACACCATATATTTT; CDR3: CASPTGKGNTIYF